These T cell receptor beta chains were read from a single sample in a study of cytomegalovirus exposure and HLA in healthy donors. Sequencing was performed with immunoSEQ multiplex PCR; in TCRdb, only in-frame clones are kept and a portion is missing. The sample has more than 95,000 clones; approximately 74% are singletons. The specimen sequenced was PBMCs. The receptors derive from a man in his forties or fifties in good health and CMV-seropositive. CDR3s include the opening cysteine and the closing phenylalanine or tryptophan. D genes are given only for firm matches. Expanded clones are given a class, and other clones once, few, many or no size at all.

V gene	J gene	clone size	D gene	CDR3 DNA	CDR3 protein
TRBV11-2	TRBJ1-4	.	.	TGTGCCAGCAGCTTGGACAGAACCAATGAAAAACTGTTTTTT	CASSLDRTNEKLFF
TRBV19	TRBJ2-3	once	.	TGTGCCAGTAGACCCCAACTAGGTTCCACAGATACGCAGTATTTT	CASRPQLGSTDTQYF
TRBV9	TRBJ2-3	.	TRBD2	TGTGCCAGCAGCGGAACCGGGACTACCGAAGATACGCAGTATTTT	CASSGTGTTEDTQYF
TRBV10-1	TRBJ1-1	.	.	TGCGCCAGCAGTGGACAGCTGAACACTGAAGCTTTCTTT	CASSGQLNTEAFF
TRBV2	TRBJ2-1	.	TRBD2	TGTGCCAGCAGTCTTAAAAGGACTAGCCTCGATGAGCAGTTCTTC	CASSLKRTSLDEQFF
TRBV9	TRBJ1-1	.	TRBD1	TGTGCCAGCAGCCTCGGACAGGGATATTCGGCCACTGAAGCTTTCTTT	CASSLGQGYSATEAFF
TRBV15	TRBJ1-4	.	.	TGTGCCACCAGCAGAGGGGGCCGCGCGGGGAATGAAAAACTGTTTTTT	CATSRGGRAGNEKLFF
TRBV29-1	TRBJ2-1	.	TRBD1	TGCAGCTATTTACAGGGGGCGCATGAGCAGTTCTTC	CSYLQGAHEQFF
TRBV5-1	TRBJ2-1	.	TRBD1	TGCGCCAGCAGCAGGGGACCACAGGGGATCAATGAGCAGTTCTTC	CASSRGPQGINEQFF
TRBV7-2	TRBJ2-2	.	TRBD1	TGTGCCAGCAGCCCCCATCGGACAGGGAGACTGCTCGGGGAGCTGTTTTTT	CASSPHRTGRLLGELFF
TRBV7-3	TRBJ2-1	.	TRBD2	TGTGCCAGCAGCTACCCGGGAGGATCTCACAATGAGCAGTTCTTC	CASSYPGGSHNEQFF
TRBV29-1	TRBJ2-7	.	.	TGCAGCGTTGAAGGCCTGGGGCTCTACGAGCAGTACTTC	CSVEGLGLYEQYF
TRBV9	TRBJ2-3	.	TRBD2	TGTGCCAGCAGCGTAGGACTAGCGGCAGCTCCGTTAGGGAGCACAGATACGCAGTATTTT	CASSVGLAAAPLGSTDTQYF
TRBV7-2	TRBJ2-2	.	TRBD2	TGTGCCAGCAGCCCTCTAGCGGGAGGGTTAAGAACCGGGGAGCTGTTTTTT	CASSPLAGGLRTGELFF
TRBV6-6	TRBJ2-1	once	.	TGTGCCAGCAGTCTTGAGCGCAGCTCCTACAATGAGCAGTTCTTC	CASSLERSSYNEQFF
TRBV5-5	TRBJ1-1	once	TRBD1	TGTGCCAGCAGCTTGGCTAGACAGGGGATCGTTGAAGCTTTCTTT	CASSLARQGIVEAFF
TRBV6-1	TRBJ1-2	.	.	TGTGCCAGCAGTGATACTTACCGGGGAAGGGGCTACACCTTC	CASSDTYRGRGYTF
TRBV11-2	TRBJ1-1	.	TRBD1	TGTGCCAGCAGCTTGGAGGGGGCGAGCACTGAAGCTTTCTTT	CASSLEGASTEAFF
TRBV7-9	TRBJ1-1	few	TRBD1	TGTTCCAGCAGCGACAGACAGGGGATGGAAGCTTTCTTT	CSSSDRQGMEAFF
TRBV6-1	TRBJ2-1	.	TRBD1	TGTGCCAGCAGTGAATCGACAGGGCTATTCTATGAGCAGTTCTTC	CASSESTGLFYEQFF
TRBV25-1	TRBJ2-2	.	.	TGTGCCAGCCGACTTCTGAACACCGGGGAGCTGTTTTTT	CASRLLNTGELFF
TRBV5-6	TRBJ1-1	.	.	TGTGCCAGCGCTGCAGGGATGAACACTGAAGCTTTCTTT	CASAAGMNTEAFF
TRBV7-8	TRBJ2-3	.	.	TGTGCCAGCAGCAGGGGGGGGGACCCAGGCACAGATACGCAGTATTTT	CASSRGGDPGTDTQYF
TRBV19	TRBJ1-3	.	.	TGTGCCAGTAGTATTCGACACTCTGGAAACACCATATATTTT	CASSIRHSGNTIYF
TRBV28	TRBJ2-7	.	.	TGTGCCAGCAGTTCAACCCGAAAGGGACTGCTACTCTACGAGCAGTACTTC	CASSSTRKGLLLYEQYF
TRBV7-9	TRBJ1-3	.	TRBD1	TGTGCCAGCAGCTTGTTACAGGGGGCTGGAAACACCATATATTTT	CASSLLQGAGNTIYF
TRBV10-3	TRBJ1-1	.	.	TGTGCCATCGGAAGGCAGGGATTGAACACTGAAGCTTTCTTT	CAIGRQGLNTEAFF
TRBV7-3	TRBJ2-6	.	.	TGTGCCAGCAGCTATGGGTCGGGAGGGGCCAACGTCCTGACTTTC	CASSYGSGGANVLTF
TRBV2	TRBJ1-5	.	TRBD1	TGTGCCAGCAGTGAAAACAGGGGTGGTCAGCCCCAGCATTTT	CASSENRGGQPQHF
TRBV27	TRBJ2-1	.	TRBD2	TGTGCCAGCAGTTTAAGCGGGGGGCCCTACAATGAGCAGTTCTTC	CASSLSGGPYNEQFF
TRBV9	TRBJ2-1	.	TRBD2	TGTGCCAGCAGCGTAGTGGGTAGCGGGAGTCGGGAGCAGTTCTTC	CASSVVGSGSREQFF
TRBV9	TRBJ2-2	.	TRBD2	TGTGCCAGCAGACTAGCGGGAGGGAGCGGGGAGCTGTTTTTT	CASRLAGGSGELFF
TRBV5-6	TRBJ1-4	few	.	TGTGCCAGCAGCTTAGCGGGACTGAGTAATGAAAAACTGTTTTTT	CASSLAGLSNEKLFF
TRBV7-9	TRBJ2-7	.	TRBD2	TGTGCCAGCAGCTACGGACTAGCGGGAGAGCAGTACTTC	CASSYGLAGEQYF
TRBV28	TRBJ1-5	.	.	TGTGCCAGCAGCCAGAGGCGGGGGTTCCAGCATTTT	CASSQRRGFQHF
TRBV10-2	TRBJ2-7	.	.	TGCGCCAGCAGCACATCCTACGAGCAGTACTTC	CASSTSYEQYF